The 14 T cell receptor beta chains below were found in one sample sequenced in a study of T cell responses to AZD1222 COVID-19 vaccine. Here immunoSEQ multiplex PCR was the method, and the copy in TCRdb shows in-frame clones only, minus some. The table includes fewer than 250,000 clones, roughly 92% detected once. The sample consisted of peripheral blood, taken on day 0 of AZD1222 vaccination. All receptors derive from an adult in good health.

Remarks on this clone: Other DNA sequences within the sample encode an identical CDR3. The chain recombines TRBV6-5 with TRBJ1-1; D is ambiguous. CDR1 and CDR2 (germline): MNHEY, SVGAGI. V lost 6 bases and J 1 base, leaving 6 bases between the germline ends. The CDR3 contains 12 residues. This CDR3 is CASRVGNTEAFF. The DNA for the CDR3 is TGTGCCAGCAGAGTAGGGAACACTGAAGCTTTCTTT.

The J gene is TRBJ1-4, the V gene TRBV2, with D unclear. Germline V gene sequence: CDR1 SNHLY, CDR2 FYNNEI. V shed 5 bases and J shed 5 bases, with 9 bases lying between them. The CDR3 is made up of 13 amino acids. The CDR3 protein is CASSRIGNEKLFF. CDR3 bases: TGTGCCAGCAGTAGGATAGGGAATGAAAAACTGTTTTTT.

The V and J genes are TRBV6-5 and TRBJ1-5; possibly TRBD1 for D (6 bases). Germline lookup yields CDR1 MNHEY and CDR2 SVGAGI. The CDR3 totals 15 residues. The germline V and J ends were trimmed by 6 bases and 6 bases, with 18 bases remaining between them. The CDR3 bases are TGTGCCAGCAGCTTCCGGCAGGGGACGGTTCAGCCCCAGCATTTT. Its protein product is CASSFRQGTVQPQHF.

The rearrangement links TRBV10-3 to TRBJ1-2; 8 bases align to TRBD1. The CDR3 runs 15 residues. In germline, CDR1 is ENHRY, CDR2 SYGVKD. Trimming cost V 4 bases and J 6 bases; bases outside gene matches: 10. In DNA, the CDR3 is TGTGCCATCAGTGGTTTGATGGACAGGGAGGATGGCTACACCTTC. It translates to CAISGLMDREDGYTF.

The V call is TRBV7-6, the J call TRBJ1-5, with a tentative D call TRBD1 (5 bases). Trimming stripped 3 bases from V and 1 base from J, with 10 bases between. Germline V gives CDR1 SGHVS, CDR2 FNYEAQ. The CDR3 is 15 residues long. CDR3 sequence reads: CASSFGQGSNQPQHF. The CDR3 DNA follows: TGTGCCAGCAGCTTCGGGCAGGGAAGCAATCAGCCCCAGCATTTT.

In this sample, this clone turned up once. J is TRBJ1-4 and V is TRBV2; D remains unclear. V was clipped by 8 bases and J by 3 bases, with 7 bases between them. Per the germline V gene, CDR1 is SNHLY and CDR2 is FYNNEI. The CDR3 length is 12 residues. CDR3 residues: CASRMSNEKLFF. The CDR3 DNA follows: TGTGCCAGCCGGATGTCTAATGAAAAACTGTTTTTT.

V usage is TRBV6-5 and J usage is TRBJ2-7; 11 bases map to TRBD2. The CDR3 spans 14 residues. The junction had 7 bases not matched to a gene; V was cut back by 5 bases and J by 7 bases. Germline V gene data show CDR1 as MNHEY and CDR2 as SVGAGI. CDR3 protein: CASSQGTSGKEQYF. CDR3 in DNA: TGTGCCAGCAGTCAGGGGACTAGCGGAAAGGAGCAGTACTTC.

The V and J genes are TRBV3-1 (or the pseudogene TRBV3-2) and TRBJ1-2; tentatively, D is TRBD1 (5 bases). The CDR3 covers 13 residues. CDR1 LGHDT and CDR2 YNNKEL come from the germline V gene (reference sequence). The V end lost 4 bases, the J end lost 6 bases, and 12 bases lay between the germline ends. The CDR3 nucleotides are TGTGCCAGCAGCCCCCCAGGGAGGAATGGCTACACCTTC. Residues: CASSPPGRNGYTF.

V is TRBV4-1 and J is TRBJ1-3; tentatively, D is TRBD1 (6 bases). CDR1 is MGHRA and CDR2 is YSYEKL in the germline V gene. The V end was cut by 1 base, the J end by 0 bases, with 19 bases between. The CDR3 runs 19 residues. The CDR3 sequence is CASSQGFVGTLFSGNTIYF. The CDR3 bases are TGCGCCAGCAGCCAAGGATTCGTCGGGACACTCTTCTCTGGAAACACCATATATTTT.

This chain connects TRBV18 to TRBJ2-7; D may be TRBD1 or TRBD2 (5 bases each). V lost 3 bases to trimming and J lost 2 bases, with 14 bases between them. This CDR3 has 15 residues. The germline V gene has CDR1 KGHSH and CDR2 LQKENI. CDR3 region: CASSPSGTDTYEQYF. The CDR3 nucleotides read TGTGCCAGCTCACCGTCCGGGACGGACACCTACGAGCAGTACTTC.

CDR3 sequence: CASSQASSGDTQYF. DNA of the CDR3: TGTGCCAGCAGCCAAGCCTCTAGCGGAGATACGCAGTATTTT. The V gene is TRBV3-1 (or the pseudogene TRBV3-2), the J gene TRBJ2-3, with TRBD2 matching 7 bases. The V and J ends lost 1 base and 5 bases, in that order; junction bases with no gene match: 3. Germline CDR1 LGHDT, CDR2 YNNKEL (reference sequence). The CDR3 contains 14 residues.

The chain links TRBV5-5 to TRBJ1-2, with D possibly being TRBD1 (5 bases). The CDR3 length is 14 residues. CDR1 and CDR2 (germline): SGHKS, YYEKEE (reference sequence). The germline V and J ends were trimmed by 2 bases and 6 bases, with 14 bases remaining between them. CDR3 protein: CASSFQPPGNGYTF. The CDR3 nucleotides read TGTGCCAGCAGCTTCCAACCCCCAGGGAATGGCTACACCTTC.

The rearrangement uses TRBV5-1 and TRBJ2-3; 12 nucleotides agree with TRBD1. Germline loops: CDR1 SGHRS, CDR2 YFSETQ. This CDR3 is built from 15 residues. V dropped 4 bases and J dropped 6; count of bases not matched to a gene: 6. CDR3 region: CASSPGTGGRDTQYF. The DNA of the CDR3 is TGCGCCAGCAGCCCCGGGACAGGGGGCAGGGATACGCAGTATTTT.

The CDR3 is CASRGRAGRNTGELFF. CDR3 DNA: TGTGCCAGCAGGGGTCGGGCAGGAAGAAACACCGGGGAGCTGTTTTTT. The V and J genes are TRBV7-3 and TRBJ2-2; D is unclear. In germline, CDR1 is SGHTA, CDR2 FQGTGA. Trimming removed 6 bases at V and 2 bases at J, with 16 bases between. The CDR3 is 16 amino acids.